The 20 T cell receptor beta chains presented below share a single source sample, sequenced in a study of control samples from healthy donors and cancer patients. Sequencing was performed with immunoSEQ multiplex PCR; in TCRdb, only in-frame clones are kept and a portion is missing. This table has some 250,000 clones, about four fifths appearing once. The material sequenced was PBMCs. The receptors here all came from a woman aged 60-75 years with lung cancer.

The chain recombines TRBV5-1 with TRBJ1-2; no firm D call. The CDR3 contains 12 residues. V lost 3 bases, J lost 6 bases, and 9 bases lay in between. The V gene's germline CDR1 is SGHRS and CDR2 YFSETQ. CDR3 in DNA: TGCGCCAGCAGCTCGGACCTCCATGGCTACACCTTC. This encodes CASSSDLHGYTF.

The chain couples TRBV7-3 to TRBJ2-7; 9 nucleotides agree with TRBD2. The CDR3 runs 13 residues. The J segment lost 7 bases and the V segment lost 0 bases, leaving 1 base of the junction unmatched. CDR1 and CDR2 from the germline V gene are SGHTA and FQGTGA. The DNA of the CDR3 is TGTGCCAGCAGCTTAACTAGCGGGGGAGAGCAGTACTTC. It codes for CASSLTSGGEQYF.

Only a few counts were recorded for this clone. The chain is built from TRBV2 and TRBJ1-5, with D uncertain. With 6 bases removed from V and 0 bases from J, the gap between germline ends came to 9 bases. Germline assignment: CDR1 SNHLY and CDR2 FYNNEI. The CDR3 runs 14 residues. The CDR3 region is CASSDLYSNQPQHF. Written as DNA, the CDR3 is TGTGCCAGCAGCGATTTGTATAGCAATCAGCCCCAGCATTTT.

The CDR3 is CASSPSFNEKLFF. The CDR3 DNA follows: TGTGCCAGTAGTCCCTCCTTTAATGAAAAACTGTTTTTT. The V call is TRBV19, the J call TRBJ1-4; D remains ambiguous. The V gene lost 5 bases and the J gene lost 4 bases, with 8 bases spanning the gap. Germline V gene data show CDR1 as LNHDA and CDR2 as SQIVND (reference sequence). The CDR3 sequence is 13 residues long.

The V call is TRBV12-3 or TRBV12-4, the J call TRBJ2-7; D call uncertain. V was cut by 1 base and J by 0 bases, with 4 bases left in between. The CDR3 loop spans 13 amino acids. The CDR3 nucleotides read TGTGCCAGCAGTTTAGTGGGCTCCTACGAGCAGTACTTC. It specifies CASSLVGSYEQYF.

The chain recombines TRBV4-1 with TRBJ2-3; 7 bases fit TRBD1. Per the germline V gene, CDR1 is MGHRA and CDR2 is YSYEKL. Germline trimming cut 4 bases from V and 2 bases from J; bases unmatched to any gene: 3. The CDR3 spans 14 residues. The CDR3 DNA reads TGCGCCAGCAGCCCGACAGGGAACACAGATACGCAGTATTTT. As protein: CASSPTGNTDTQYF.

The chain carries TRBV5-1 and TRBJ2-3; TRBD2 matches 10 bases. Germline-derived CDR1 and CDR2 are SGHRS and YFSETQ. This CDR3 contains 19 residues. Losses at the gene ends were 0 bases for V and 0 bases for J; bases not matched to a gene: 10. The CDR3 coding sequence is TGCGCCAGCAGCTTGGGTAGGGCTAGCGGGGGCCTAAGCACAGATACGCAGTATTTT. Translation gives CASSLGRASGGLSTDTQYF.

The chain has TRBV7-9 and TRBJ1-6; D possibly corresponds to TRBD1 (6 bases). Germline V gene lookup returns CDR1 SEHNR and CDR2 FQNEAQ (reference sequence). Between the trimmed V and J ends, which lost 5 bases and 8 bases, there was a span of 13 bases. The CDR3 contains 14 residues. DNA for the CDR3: TGTGCCAGCAGCACCCGACAGGCTGATTCACCCCTCCACTTT. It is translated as CASSTRQADSPLHF.

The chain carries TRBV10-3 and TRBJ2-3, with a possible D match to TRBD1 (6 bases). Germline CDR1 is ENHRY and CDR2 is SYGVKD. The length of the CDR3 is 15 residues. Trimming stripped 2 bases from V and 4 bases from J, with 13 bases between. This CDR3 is CAISETEYRADTQYF. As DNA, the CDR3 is TGTGCCATCAGTGAGACTGAGTACAGGGCAGATACGCAGTATTTT.

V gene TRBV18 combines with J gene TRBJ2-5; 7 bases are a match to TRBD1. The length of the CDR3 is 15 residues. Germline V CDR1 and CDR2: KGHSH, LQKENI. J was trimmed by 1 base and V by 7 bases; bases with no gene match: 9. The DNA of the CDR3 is TGTGCCAGCTTCGGAGACAGGGATCCCCAAGAGACCCAGTACTTC. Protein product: CASFGDRDPQETQYF.

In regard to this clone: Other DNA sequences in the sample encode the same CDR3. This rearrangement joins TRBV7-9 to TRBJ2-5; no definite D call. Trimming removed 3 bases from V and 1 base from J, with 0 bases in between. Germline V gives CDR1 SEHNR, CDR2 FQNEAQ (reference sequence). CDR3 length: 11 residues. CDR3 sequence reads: CASSFQETQYF. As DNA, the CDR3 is TGTGCCAGCAGCTTCCAAGAGACCCAGTACTTC. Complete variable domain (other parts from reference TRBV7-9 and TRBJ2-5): DTGVSQNPRHKITKRGQNVTFRCDPISEHNRLYWYRQTLGQGPEFLTYFQNEAQLEKSRLLSDRFSAERPKGSFSTLEIQRTEQGDSAMYLCASSFQETQYFGPGTRLLVL.

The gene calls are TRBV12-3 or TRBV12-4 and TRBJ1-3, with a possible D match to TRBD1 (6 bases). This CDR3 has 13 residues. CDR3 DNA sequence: TGTGCGGGGGCGGAGGGCTCTGGAAACACCATATATTTT. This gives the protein CAGAEGSGNTIYF.

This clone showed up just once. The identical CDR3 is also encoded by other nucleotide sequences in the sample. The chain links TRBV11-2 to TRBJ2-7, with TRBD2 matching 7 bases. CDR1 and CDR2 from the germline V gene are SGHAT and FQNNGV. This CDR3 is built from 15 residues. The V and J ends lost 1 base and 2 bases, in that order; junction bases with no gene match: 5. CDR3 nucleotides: TGTGCCAGCAGCTTAGGACTAGCTGGAACCTACGAGCAGTACTTC. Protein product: CASSLGLAGTYEQYF.

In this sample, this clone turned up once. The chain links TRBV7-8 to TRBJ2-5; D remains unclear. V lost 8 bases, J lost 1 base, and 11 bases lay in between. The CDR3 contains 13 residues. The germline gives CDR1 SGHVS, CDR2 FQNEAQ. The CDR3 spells CASVAWGQETQYF. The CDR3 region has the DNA TGTGCCAGCGTGGCCTGGGGCCAAGAGACCCAGTACTTC.

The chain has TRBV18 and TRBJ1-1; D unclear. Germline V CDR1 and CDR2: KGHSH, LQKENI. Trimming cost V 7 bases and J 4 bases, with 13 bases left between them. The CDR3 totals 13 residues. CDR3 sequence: CASLSGGSTEAFF. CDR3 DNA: TGTGCCAGCTTGTCAGGCGGTTCCACTGAAGCTTTCTTT.

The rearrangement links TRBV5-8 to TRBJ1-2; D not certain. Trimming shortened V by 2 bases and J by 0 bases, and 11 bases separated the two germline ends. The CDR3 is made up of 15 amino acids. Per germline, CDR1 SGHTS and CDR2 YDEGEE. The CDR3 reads CASSFTGLSNYGYTF. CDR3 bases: TGTGCCAGCAGCTTCACTGGGCTTTCTAACTATGGCTACACCTTC.

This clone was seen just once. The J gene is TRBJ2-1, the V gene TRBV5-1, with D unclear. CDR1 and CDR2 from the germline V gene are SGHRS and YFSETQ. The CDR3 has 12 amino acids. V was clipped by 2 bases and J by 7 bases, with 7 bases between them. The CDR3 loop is CASSFVANEQFF. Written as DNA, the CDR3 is TGCGCCAGCAGCTTTGTAGCAAATGAGCAGTTCTTC.

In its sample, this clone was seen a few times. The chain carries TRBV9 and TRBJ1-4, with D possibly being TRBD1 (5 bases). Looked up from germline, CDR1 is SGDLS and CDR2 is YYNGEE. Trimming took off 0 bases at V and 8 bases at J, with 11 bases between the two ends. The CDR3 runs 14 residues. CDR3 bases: TGTGCCAGCAGCGTAGGGGGGATGGGAGAAAAACTGTTTTTT. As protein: CASSVGGMGEKLFF.

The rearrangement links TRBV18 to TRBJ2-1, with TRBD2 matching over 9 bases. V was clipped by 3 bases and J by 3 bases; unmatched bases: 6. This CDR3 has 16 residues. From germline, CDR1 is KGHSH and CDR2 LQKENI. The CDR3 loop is CASSPASGGNYNEQFF. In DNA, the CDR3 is TGTGCCAGCTCACCCGCAAGCGGGGGGAACTACAATGAGCAGTTCTTC.

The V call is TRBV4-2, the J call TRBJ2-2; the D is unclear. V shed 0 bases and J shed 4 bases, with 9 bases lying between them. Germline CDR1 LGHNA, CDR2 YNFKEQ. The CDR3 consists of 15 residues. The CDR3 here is CASSQDRGRTGELFF. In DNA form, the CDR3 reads TGTGCCAGCAGCCAAGATCGTGGACGCACCGGGGAGCTGTTTTTT.